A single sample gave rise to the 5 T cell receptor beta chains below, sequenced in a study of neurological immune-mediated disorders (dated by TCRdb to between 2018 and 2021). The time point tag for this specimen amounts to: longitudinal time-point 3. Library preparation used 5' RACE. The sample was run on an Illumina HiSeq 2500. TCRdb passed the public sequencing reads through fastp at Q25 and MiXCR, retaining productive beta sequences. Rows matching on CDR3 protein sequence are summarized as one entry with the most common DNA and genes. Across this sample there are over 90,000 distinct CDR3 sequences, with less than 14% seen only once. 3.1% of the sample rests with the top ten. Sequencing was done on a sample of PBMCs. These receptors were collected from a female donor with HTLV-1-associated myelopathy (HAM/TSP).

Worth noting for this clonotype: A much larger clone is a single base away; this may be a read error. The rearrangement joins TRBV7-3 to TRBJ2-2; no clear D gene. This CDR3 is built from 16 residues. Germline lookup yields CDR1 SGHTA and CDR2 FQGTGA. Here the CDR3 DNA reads TGTGCCAACAGCTTAATCCCAGATACGAACACCGGGGAGCTGTTTTTT. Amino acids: CANSLIPDTNTGELFF.

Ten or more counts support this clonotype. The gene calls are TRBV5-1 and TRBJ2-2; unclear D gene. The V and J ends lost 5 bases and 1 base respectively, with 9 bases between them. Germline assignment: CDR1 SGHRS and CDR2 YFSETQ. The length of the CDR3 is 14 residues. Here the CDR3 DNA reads TGCGCCAGCAGTTCCGACAAGAACACCGGGGAGCTGTTTTTT. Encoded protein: CASSSDKNTGELFF.

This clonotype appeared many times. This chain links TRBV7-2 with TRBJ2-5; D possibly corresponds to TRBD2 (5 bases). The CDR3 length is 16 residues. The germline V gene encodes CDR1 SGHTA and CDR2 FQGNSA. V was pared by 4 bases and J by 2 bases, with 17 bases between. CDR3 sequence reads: CASSSNLRGSQETQYF. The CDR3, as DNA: TGTGCCAGCAGCTCAAATCTTCGGGGTAGTCAAGAGACCCAGTACTTC.

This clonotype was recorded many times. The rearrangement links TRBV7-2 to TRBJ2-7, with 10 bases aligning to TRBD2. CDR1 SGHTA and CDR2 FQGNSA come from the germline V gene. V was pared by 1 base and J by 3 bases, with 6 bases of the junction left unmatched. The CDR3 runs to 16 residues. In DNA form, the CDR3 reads TGTGCCAGCAGCTTAGTCCCCCTAGCGGGGGACTACGAGCAGTACTTC. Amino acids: CASSLVPLAGDYEQYF.

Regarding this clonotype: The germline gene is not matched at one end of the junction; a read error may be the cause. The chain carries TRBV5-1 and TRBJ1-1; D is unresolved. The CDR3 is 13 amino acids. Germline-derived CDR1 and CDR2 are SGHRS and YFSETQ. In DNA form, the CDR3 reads TGCGCCAGCAGCTTGTTGGGTGGAACTGTAGCTTTCTTT. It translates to CASSLLGGTVAFF.